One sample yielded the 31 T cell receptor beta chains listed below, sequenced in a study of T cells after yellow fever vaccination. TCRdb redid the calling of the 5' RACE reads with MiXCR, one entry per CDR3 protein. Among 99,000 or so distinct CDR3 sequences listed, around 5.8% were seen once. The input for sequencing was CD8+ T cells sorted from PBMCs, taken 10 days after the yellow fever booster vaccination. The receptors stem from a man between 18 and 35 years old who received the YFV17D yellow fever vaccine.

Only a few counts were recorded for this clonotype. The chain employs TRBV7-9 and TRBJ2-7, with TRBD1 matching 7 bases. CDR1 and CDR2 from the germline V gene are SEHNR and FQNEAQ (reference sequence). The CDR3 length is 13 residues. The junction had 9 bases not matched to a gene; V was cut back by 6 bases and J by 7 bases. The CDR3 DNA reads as TGTGCCAGCAGTCCCCCAGGGGGTTTTGAGCAGTACTTC. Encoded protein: CASSPPGGFEQYF.

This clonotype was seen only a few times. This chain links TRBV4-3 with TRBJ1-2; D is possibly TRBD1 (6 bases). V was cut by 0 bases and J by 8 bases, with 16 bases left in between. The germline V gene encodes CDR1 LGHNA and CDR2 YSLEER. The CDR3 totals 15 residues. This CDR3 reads CASSQDWTGAQGYTF. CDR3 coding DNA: TGCGCCAGCAGCCAAGATTGGACGGGGGCGCAGGGCTACACCTTC.

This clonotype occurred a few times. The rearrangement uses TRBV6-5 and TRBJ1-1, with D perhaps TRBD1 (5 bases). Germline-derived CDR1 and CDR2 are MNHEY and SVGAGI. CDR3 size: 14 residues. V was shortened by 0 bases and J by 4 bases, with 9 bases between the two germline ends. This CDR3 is CASSYSHGGTEAFF. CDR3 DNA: TGTGCCAGCAGTTACTCTCATGGGGGCACTGAAGCTTTCTTT.

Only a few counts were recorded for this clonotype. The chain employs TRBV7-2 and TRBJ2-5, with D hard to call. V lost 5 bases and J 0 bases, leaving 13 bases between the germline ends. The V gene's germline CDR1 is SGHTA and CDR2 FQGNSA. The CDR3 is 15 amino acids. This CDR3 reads CASSARNPHQETQYF. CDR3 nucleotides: TGTGCCAGCAGCGCGAGGAATCCTCACCAAGAGACCCAGTACTTC.

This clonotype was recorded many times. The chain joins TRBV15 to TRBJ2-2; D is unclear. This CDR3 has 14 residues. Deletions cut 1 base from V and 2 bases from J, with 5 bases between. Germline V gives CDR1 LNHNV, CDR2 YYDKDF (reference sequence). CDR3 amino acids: CATSRGSNTGELFF. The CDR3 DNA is TGTGCCACCAGCAGAGGCAGTAACACCGGGGAGCTGTTTTTT.

CDR3 residues: CASSRVERGEKLFF. DNA for the CDR3: TGTGCCAGCAGTCGAGTTGAGCGAGGTGAAAAACTGTTTTTT. The chain links TRBV28 to TRBJ1-4; D uncertain. Germline V lookup: CDR1 MDHEN, CDR2 SYDVKM. This CDR3 contains 14 residues. With 5 bases removed from V and 7 bases from J, the gap between germline ends came to 14 bases.

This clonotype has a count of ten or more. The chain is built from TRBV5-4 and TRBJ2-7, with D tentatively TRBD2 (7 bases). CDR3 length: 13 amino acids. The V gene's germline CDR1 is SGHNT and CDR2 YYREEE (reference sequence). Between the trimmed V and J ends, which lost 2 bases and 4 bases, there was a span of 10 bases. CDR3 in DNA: TGTGCCAGCAGCTTCGGGGGGCAATACGAGCAGTACTTC. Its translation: CASSFGGQYEQYF. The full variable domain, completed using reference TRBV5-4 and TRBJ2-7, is ETGVTQSPTHLIKTRGQQVTLRCSSQSGHNTVSWYQQALGQGPQFIFQYYREEENGRGNFPPRFSGLQFPNYSSELNVNALELDDSALYLCASSFGGQYEQYFGPGTRLTVT.

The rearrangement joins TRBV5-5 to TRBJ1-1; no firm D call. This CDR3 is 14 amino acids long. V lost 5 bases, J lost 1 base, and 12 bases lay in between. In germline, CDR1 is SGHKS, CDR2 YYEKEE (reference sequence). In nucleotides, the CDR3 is TGTGCCAGCAGGCTGTGGGAGGGGAACACTGAAGCTTTCTTT. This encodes CASRLWEGNTEAFF.

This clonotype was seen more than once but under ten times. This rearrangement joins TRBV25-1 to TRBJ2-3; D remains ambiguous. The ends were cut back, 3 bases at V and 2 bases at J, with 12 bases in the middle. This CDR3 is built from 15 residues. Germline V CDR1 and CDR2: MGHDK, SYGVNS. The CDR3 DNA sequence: TGTGCCAGCAGTGACAGCGCACGGGTCACAGATACGCAGTATTTT. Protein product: CASSDSARVTDTQYF.

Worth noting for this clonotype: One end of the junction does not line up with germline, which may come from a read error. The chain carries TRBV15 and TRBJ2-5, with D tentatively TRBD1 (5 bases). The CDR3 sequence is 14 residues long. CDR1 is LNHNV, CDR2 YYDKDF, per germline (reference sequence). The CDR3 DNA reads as TGTGCCACCAGCAGAGCCCAGGGTTTAGAGACCCGGTACTTC. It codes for CATSRAQGLETRYF. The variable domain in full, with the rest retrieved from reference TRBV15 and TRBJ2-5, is DAMVIQNPRYQVTQFGKPVTLSCSQTLNHNVMYWYQQKSSQAPKLLFHYYDKDFNNEADTPDNFQSRRPNTSFCFLDIRSPGLGDTAMYLCATSRAQGLETRYFGPGTRLLVL.

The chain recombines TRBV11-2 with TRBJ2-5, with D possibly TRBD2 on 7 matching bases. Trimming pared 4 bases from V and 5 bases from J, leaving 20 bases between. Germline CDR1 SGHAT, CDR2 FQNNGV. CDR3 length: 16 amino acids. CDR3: CASSSHPGGAGETQYF. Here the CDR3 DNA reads TGTGCCAGCAGCTCCCATCCGGGGGGCGCGGGGGAGACCCAGTACTTC.

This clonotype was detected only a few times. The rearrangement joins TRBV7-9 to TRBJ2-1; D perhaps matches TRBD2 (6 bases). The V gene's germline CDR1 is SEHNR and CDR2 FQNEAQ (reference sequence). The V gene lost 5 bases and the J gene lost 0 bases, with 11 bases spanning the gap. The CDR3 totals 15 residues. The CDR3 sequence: CASSLGEVSYNEQFF. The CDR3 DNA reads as TGTGCCAGCAGCCTAGGGGAGGTCTCCTACAATGAGCAGTTCTTC.

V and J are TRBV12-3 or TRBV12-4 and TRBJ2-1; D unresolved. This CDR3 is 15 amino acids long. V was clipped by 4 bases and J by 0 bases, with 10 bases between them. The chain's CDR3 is CASSYTGRSYNEQFF. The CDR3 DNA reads TGTGCCAGCAGTTATACGGGCCGCTCCTACAATGAGCAGTTCTTC.

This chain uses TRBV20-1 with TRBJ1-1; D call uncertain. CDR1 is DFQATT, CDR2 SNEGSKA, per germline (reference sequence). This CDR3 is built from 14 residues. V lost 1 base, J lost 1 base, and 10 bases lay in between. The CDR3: CSARGPQTNTEAFF. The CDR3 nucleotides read TGCAGTGCTAGAGGACCGCAGACGAACACTGAAGCTTTCTTT.

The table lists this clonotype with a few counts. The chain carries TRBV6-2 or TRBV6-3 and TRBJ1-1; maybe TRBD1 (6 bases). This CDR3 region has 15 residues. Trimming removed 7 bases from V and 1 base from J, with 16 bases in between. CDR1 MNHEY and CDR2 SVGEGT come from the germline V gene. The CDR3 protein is CASNPVGAKNTEAFF. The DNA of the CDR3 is TGTGCCAGCAACCCAGTGGGGGCAAAGAACACTGAAGCTTTCTTT.

CDR3 sequence (DNA): TGCGCCAGCAGCCCGCTCTATCAGGAGGGCTTAGAGACCCAGTACTTC. Protein product: CASSPLYQEGLETQYF. This chain links TRBV4-1 with TRBJ2-5, with D possibly being TRBD2 (6 bases). V was shortened by 4 bases and J by 4 bases, with 19 bases between the two germline ends. The CDR3 totals 16 residues. The V gene's germline CDR1 is MGHRA and CDR2 YSYEKL.

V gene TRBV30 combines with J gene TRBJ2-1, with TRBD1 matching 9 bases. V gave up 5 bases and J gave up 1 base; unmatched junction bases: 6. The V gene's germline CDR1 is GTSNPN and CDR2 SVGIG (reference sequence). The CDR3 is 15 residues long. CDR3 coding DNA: TGTGCCTGGGGATTCGGGACAGGGTCCTACAATGAGCAGTTCTTC. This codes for CAWGFGTGSYNEQFF. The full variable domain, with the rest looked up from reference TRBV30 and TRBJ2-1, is SQTIHQWPATLVQPVGSPLSLECTVEGTSNPNLYWYRQAAGRGLQLLFYSVGIGQISSEVPQNLSASRPQDRQFILSSKKLLLSDSGFYLCAWGFGTGSYNEQFFGPGTRLTVL.

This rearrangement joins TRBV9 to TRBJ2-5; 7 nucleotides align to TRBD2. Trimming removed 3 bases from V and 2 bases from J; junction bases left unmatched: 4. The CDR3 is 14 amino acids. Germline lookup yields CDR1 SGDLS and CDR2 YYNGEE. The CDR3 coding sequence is TGTGCCAGCAGCGCTAGCGGACTGCAAGAGACCCAGTACTTC. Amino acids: CASSASGLQETQYF.

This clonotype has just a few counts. The CDR3 spells CASSTDSSGELFF. DNA of the CDR3: TGTGCCAGCAGCACGGACAGCTCCGGGGAGCTGTTTTTT. The genes are TRBV5-6 and TRBJ2-2; D perhaps matches TRBD1 (6 bases). The V gene lost 4 bases and the J gene lost 6 bases, with 10 bases spanning the gap. The CDR3 has 13 residues. Germline V gene lookup returns CDR1 SGHDT and CDR2 YYEEEE.

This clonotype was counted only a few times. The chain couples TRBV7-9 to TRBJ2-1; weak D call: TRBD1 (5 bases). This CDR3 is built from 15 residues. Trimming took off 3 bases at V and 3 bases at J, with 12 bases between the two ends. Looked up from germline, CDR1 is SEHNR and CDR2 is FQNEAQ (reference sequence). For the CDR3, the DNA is TGTGCCAGCAGCTTCGCGTCAGGGCGCTACAATGAGCAGTTCTTC. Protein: CASSFASGRYNEQFF.

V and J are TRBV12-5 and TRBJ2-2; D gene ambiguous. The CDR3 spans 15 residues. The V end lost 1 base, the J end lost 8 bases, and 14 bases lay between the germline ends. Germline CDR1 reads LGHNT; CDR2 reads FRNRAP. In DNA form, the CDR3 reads TGTGCTAGTGGTTTGGGTGACCGAGGTGCGGGGGAGCTGTTTTTT. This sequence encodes CASGLGDRGAGELFF.

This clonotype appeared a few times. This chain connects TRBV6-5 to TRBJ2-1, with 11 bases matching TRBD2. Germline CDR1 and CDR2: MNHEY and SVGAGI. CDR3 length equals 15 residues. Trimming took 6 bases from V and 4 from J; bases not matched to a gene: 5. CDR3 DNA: TGTGCCAGCAGCTTTAGCGGGGGGGAATACAATGAGCAGTTCTTC. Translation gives CASSFSGGEYNEQFF.

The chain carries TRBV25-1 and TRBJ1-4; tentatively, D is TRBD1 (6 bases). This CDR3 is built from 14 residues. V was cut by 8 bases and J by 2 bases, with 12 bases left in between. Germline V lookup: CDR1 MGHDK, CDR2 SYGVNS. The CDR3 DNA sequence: TGTGCCAGCCGAGGGGGGGCGACTAATGAAAAACTGTTTTTT. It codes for CASRGGATNEKLFF.

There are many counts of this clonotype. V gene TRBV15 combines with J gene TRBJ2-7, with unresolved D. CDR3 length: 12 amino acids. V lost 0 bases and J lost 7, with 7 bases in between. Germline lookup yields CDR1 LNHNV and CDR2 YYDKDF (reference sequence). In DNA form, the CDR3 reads TGTGCCACCAGCAGAGATCCGGTGGAGCAGTACTTC. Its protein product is CATSRDPVEQYF.

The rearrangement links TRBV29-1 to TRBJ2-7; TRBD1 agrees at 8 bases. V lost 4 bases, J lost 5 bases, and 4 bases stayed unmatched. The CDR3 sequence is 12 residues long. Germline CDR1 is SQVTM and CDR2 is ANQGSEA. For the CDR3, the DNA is TGCAGCGTTGTGACGGACAGGGACGAGCAGTACTTC. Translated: CSVVTDRDEQYF.

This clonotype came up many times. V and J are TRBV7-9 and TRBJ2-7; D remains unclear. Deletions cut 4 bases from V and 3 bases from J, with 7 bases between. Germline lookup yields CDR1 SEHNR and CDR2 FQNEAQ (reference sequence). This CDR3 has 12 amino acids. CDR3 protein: CASSSGHYEQYF. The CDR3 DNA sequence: TGTGCCAGCAGCTCGGGCCACTACGAGCAGTACTTC.

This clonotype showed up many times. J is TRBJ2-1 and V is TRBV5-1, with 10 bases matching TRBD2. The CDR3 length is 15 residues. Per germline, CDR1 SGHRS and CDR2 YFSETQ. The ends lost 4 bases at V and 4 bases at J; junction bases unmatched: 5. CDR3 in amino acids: CASSLRTSGYNEQFF. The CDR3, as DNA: TGCGCCAGCAGCCTAAGGACTAGCGGATACAATGAGCAGTTCTTC. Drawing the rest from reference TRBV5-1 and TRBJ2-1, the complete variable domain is KAGVTQTPRYLIKTRGQQVTLSCSPISGHRSVSWYQQTPGQGLQFLFEYFSETQRNKGNFPGRFSGRQFSNSRSEMNVSTLELGDSALYLCASSLRTSGYNEQFFGPGTRLTVL.

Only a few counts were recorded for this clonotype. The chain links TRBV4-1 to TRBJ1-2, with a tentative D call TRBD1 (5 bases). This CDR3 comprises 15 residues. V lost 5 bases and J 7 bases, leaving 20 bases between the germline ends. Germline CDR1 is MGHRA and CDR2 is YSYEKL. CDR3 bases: TGCGCCAGCAGCGGACACACCCTAAGCCAGGCTGGCTACACCTTC. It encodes CASSGHTLSQAGYTF.

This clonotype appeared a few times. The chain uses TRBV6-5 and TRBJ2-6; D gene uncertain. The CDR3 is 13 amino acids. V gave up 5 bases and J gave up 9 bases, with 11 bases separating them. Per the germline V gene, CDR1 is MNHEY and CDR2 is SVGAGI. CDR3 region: CASSPVPLNVLTF. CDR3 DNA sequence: TGTGCCAGCAGTCCCGTCCCCCTCAACGTCCTGACTTTC.

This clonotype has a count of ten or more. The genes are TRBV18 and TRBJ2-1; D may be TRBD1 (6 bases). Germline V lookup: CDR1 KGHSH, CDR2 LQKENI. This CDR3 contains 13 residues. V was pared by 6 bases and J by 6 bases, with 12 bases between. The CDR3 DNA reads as TGTGCCAGCTCTTCGACAGGTTCCAATGAGCAGTTCTTC. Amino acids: CASSSTGSNEQFF.

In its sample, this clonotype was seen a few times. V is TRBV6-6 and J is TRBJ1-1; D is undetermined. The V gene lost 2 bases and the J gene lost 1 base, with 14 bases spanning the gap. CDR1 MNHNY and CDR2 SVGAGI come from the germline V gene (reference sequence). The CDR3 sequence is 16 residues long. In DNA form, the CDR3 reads TGTGCCAGCAGTTACCCTCCCCGCCAGAGGAACACTGAAGCTTTCTTT. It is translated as CASSYPPRQRNTEAFF.